This T cell receptor beta chain appears in the sequencing data of a study of blood T cell repertoires in COVID-19. The wider study: COVID-19 samples collected from the United States, Italy and Spain covered acute and convalescent phases.

Measured with immunoSEQ multiplex PCR; TCRdb has only the in-frame clones, and not every one. This sample has over 55,000 clones; roughly 84% occur once, and the top ten carry approximately 8.8%. The CDR3 loop spans 12 amino acids. Germline V gives CDR1 LNHDA, CDR2 SQIVND (reference sequence). Trimming stripped 4 bases from V and 8 bases from J, with 10 bases between. The clonotype comes from a middle-aged man with active COVID-19. Sequencing used peripheral blood. This rearrangement joins TRBV19 to TRBJ2-3; D unclear. The CDR3 sequence: CASSTPLGTQYF. The DNA of the CDR3 is TGTGCCAGTAGTACCCCCCTCGGTACGCAGTATTTT. Looking up the rest from reference TRBV19 and TRBJ2-3 gives the full variable domain: DGGITQSPKYLFRKEGQNVTLSCEQNLNHDAMYWYRQDPGQGLRLIYYSQIVNDFQKGDIAEGYSVSREKKESFPLTVTSAQKNPTAFYLCASSTPLGTQYFGPGTRLTVL.